The entry below describes one T cell receptor (beta chain). This entry comes from a study of early T cells in non-severe SARS-CoV-2 infection. In TCRdb, the 5' RACE reads were re-called with MiXCR into one record per CDR3 protein. Seen here are some 83,000 distinct CDR3 sequences, 10% observed once, and the top ten hold just over 8%. This clonotype originated in an adult who was a healthcare worker with PCR-confirmed SARS-CoV-2 infection or an uninfected control (not recorded which). The sample was whole blood, taken at baseline.

This CDR3 is CASSFSHSTDTQYF. CDR3 sequence (DNA): TGTGCCAGCAGCTTTAGCCATAGCACAGATACGCAGTATTTT. The chain uses TRBV7-9 and TRBJ2-3; D not resolved. The CDR3 spans 14 residues. Germline CDR1 is SEHNR and CDR2 is FQNEAQ (reference sequence). With 3 bases removed from V and 0 bases from J, the gap between germline ends came to 7 bases. Full variable domain (rest looked up from reference TRBV7-9 and TRBJ2-3): DTGVSQNPRHKITKRGQNVTFRCDPISEHNRLYWYRQTLGQGPEFLTYFQNEAQLEKSRLLSDRFSAERPKGSFSTLEIQRTEQGDSAMYLCASSFSHSTDTQYFGPGTRLTVL.